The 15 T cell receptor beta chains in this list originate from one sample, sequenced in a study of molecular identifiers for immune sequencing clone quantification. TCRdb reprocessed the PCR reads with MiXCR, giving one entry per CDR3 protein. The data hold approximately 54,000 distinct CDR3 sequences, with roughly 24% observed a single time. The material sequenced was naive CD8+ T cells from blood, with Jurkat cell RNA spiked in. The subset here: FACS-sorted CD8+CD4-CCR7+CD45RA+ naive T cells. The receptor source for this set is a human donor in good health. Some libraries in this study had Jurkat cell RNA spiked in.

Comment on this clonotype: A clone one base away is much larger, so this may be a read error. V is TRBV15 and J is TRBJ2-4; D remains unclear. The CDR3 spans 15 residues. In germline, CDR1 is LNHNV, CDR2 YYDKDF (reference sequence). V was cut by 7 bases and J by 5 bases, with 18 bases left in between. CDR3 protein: CATKAGFEAENIQYF. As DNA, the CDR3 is TGTGCCACCAAAGCTGGGTTTGAGGCCGAAAACATTCAGTACTTC.

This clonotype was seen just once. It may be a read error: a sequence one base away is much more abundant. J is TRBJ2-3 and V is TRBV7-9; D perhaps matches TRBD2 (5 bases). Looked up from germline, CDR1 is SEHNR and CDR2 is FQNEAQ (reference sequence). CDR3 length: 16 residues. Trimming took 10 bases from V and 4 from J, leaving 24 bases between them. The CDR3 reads CANEYPWSHGADTQYF. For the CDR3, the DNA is TGTGCCAACGAATACCCGTGGTCCCACGGGGCAGATACGCAGTATTTT. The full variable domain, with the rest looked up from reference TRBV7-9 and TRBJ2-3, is DTGVSQNPRHKITKRGQNVTFRCDPISEHNRLYWYRQTLGQGPEFLTYFQNEAQLEKSRLLSDRFSAERPKGSFSTLEIQRTEQGDSAMYLCANEYPWSHGADTQYFGPGTRLTVL.

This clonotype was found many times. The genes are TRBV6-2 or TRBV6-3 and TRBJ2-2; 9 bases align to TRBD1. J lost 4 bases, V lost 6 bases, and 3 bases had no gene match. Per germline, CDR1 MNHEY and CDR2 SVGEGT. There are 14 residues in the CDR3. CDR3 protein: CASRWTGVTGELFF. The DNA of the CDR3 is TGTGCCAGCAGATGGACAGGGGTCACCGGGGAGCTGTTTTTT.

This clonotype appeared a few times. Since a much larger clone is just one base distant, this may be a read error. The CDR3 is CASRQSHQEPQYF. The CDR3 coding sequence is TGTGCCAGTCGTCAGTCCCACCAAGAGCCCCAGTACTTC. The chain joins TRBV13 to TRBJ2-5; D unresolved. Per the germline V gene, CDR1 is PRHDT and CDR2 is FYEKMQ (reference sequence). The CDR3 covers 13 residues. Complete variable domain (other parts from reference TRBV13 and TRBJ2-5): AAGVIQSPRHLIKEKRETATLKCYPIPRHDTVYWYQQGPGQDPQFLISFYEKMQSDKGSIPDRFSAQQFSDYHSELNMSSLELGDSALYFCASRQSHQEPQYFGPGTRLLVL.

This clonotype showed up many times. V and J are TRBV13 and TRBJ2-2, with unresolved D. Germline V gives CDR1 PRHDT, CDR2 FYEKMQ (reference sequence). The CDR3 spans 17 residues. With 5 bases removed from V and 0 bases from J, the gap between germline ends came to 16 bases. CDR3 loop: CASSPEEPDANTGELFF. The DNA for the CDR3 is TGTGCCAGCAGCCCCGAGGAACCCGACGCGAACACCGGGGAGCTGTTTTTT.

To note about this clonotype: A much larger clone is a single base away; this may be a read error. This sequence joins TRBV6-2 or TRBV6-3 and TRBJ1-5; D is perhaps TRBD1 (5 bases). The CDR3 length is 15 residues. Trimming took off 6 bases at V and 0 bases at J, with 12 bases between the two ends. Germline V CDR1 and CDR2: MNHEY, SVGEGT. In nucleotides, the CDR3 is TGTGCCAGCAGGCGGACATCAGATAGCAATCAGCCCCAGCATTTT. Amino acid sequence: CASRRTSDSNQPQHF.

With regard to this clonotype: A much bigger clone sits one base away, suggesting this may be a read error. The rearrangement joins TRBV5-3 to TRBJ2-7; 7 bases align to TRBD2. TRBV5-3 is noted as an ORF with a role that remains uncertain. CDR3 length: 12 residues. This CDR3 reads CASSANGGERYF. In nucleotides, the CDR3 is TGTGCCAGCAGCGCGAATGGGGGGGAGCGGTACTTC.

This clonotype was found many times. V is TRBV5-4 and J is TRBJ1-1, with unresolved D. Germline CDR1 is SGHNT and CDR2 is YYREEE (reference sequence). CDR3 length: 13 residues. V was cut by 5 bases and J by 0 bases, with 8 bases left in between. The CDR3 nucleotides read TGTGCCAGCAGTTCCGAATTGAACACTGAAGCTTTCTTT. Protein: CASSSELNTEAFF.

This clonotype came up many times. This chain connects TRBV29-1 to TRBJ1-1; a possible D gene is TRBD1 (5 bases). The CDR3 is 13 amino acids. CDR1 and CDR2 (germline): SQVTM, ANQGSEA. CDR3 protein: CGLAGARGTEAFF. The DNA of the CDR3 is TGCGGCCTGGCTGGGGCGCGAGGTACTGAAGCTTTCTTT.

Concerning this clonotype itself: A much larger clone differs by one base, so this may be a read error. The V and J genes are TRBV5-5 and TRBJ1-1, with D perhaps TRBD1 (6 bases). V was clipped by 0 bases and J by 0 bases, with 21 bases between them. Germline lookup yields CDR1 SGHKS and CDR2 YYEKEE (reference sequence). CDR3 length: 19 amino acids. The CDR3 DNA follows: TGTGCCAGCAGCTTGGGACAGGATGCCTTCGCCGGGTTGAACACTGAAGCTTTCTTT. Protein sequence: CASSLGQDAFAGLNTEAFF.

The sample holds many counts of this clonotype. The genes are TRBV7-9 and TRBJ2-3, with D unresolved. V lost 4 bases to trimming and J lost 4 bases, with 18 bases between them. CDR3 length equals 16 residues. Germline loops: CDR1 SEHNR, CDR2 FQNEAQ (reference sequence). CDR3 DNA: TGTGCCAGCAGCTCGACTCAAGCACCACGGCCAGATACGCAGTATTTT. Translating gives CASSSTQAPRPDTQYF.

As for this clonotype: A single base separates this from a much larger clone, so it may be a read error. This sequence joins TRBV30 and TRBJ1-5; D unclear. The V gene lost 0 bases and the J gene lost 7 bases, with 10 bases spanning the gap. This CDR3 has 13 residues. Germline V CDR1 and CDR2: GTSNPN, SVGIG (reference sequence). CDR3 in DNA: TGTGCCTGGAGTGTATTTTCCAAGCAGCCCCAGCATTTT. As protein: CAWSVFSKQPQHF.

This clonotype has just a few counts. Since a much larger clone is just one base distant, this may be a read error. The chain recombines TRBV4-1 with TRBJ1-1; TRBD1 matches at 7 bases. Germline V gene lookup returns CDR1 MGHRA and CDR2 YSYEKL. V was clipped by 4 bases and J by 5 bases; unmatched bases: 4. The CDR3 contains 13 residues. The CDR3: CASSPARGTEAFF. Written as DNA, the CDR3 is TGCGCCAGCAGCCCAGCCAGGGGGACTGAAGCTTTCTTT.

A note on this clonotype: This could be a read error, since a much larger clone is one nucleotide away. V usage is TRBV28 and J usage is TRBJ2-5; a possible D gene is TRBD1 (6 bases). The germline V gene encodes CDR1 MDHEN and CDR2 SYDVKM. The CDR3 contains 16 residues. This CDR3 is CARSSTQGWYQETQYF. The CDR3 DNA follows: TGTGCCCGCAGTTCCACACAGGGATGGTACCAAGAGACCCAGTACTTC.

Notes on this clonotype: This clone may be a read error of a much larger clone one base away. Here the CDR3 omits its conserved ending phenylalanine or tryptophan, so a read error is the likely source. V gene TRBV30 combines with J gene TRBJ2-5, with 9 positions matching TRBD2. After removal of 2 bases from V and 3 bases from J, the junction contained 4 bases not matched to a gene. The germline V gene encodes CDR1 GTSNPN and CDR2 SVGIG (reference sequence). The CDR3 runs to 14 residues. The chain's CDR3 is CAWSISSGEETQYL. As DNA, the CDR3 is TGTGCCTGGAGTATCTCTAGCGGGGAAGAGACCCAGTACCTC.